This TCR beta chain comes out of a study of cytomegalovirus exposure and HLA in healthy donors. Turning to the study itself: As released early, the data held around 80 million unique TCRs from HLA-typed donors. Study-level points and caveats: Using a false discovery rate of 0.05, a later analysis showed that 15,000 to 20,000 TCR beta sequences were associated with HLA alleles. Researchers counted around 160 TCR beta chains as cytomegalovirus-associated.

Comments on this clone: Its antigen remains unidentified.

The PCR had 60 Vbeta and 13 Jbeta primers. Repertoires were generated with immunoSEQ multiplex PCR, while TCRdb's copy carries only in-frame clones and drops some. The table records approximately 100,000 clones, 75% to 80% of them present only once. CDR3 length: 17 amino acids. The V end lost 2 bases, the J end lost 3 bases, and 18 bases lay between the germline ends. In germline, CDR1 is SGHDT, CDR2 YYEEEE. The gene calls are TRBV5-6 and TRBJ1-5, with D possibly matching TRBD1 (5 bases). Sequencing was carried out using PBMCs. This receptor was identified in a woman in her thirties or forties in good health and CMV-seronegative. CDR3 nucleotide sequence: TGTGCCAGCAGCTTATTTAAGCCTAAGGGGAACAATCAGCCCCAGCATTTT. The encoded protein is CASSLFKPKGNNQPQHF.